These 28 T cell receptor beta chains came from one sample sequenced in a study of human T cells and chemical hapten exposure. Time point given: patch test 1, 2 weeks after DPC sensitization. Treatment in this sample: therapeutic diphenylcyclopropenone sensitization with weekly scalp DPC. Each CDR3 protein gets one entry after TCRdb re-called the RACE reads with MiXCR. The sample holds about 120,000 distinct CDR3 sequences; around 10% are singletons and the top ten take over 1.1%. The sample was whole blood, taken in connection with sensitization to the hapten diphenylcyclopropenone (DPC). Receptors originate from a woman in her 50s with alopecia areata. Some clones in this sample may be carry-over from other donors' samples.

The CDR3 sequence: CASSFGGGYQPQHF. The DNA for the CDR3 is TGTGCCAGCAGTTTTGGGGGTGGTTATCAGCCCCAGCATTTT. The V call is TRBV12-3 or TRBV12-4, the J call TRBJ1-5, with TRBD1 as a possible D gene (5 bases). V lost 3 bases and J lost 5, with 11 bases in between. This CDR3 contains 14 residues.

A few counts support this clonotype. The chain joins TRBV3-1 to TRBJ2-1; TRBD2 might be the D (7 bases). The length of the CDR3 is 15 residues. V was clipped by 4 bases and J by 7 bases, with 17 bases between them. Germline V gene data show CDR1 as LGHDT and CDR2 as YNNKEL (reference sequence). CDR3 in amino acids: CASSRSGGPVNEQFF. The CDR3 DNA reads TGTGCCAGCAGCCGCTCCGGGGGGCCTGTAAATGAGCAGTTCTTC.

This clonotype was observed at least ten times. V usage is TRBV11-3 and J usage is TRBJ1-1, with D unclear. V gave up 3 bases and J gave up 0 bases, with 8 bases separating them. The CDR3 spans 14 residues. Germline values: CDR1 SGHNT, CDR2 YENEEA. CDR3: CASSFSGLNTEAFF. The CDR3 bases are TGTGCCAGCAGCTTTTCAGGCTTGAACACTGAAGCTTTCTTT.

This clonotype occurred a few times. The chain combines TRBV7-9 with TRBJ1-1; no definite D call. Per germline, CDR1 SEHNR and CDR2 FQNEAQ (reference sequence). The germline V and J ends were trimmed by 3 bases and 7 bases, with 12 bases remaining between them. The CDR3 sequence is 13 residues long. Here the CDR3 DNA reads TGTGCCAGCAGCTTGCTGCAGAGCCTTGAAGCTTTCTTT. It is translated as CASSLLQSLEAFF.

This clonotype was counted ten times or more. V and J are TRBV11-2 and TRBJ2-5; 7 bases are shared with TRBD1. The V gene end was trimmed by 5 bases and the J gene end by 2 bases; junction bases not matched to a gene: 5. The CDR3 length is 14 residues. CDR1 and CDR2 from the germline V gene are SGHAT and FQNNGV. CDR3: CASSIGTAQETQYF. CDR3 DNA: TGTGCCAGCAGCATCGGGACAGCTCAAGAGACCCAGTACTTC.

This clonotype was seen only a few times. This chain connects TRBV12-3 or TRBV12-4 to TRBJ2-7; 7 bases are shared with TRBD1. CDR3 length: 15 amino acids. Unmatched junction bases numbered 5, after V lost 3 bases and J lost 0 bases. CDR3 sequence: CASSFDRASSYEQYF. The CDR3 bases are TGTGCCAGCAGTTTCGACAGGGCGAGCTCCTACGAGCAGTACTTC.

The J gene is TRBJ2-2, the V gene TRBV10-3; no clear D. V dropped 3 bases and J dropped 2 bases, with 10 bases sitting between them. The germline V gene has CDR1 ENHRY and CDR2 SYGVKD. The CDR3 sequence is 15 residues long. The chain's CDR3 is CAISDTAVNTGELFF. The CDR3, as DNA: TGTGCCATCAGTGATACCGCGGTTAACACCGGGGAGCTGTTTTTT.

This clonotype was picked up a small number of times. V usage is TRBV7-6 and J usage is TRBJ2-4; D is perhaps TRBD1 (5 bases). V gave up 3 bases and J gave up 9 bases, with 9 bases separating them. The CDR3 has 12 residues. Per germline, CDR1 SGHVS and CDR2 FNYEAQ. The CDR3 coding sequence is TGTGCCAGCAGCTTGACAGATGGCATTCAGTACTTC. This sequence encodes CASSLTDGIQYF.

The chain links TRBV6-5 to TRBJ2-7; TRBD2 agrees at 7 bases. The CDR3 runs to 15 residues. J was trimmed by 3 bases and V by 5 bases; bases with no gene match: 10. Germline CDR1 and CDR2: MNHEY and SVGAGI. CDR3: CASSLHGTKDYEQYF. For the CDR3, the DNA is TGTGCCAGCAGTCTCCACGGGACTAAGGACTACGAGCAGTACTTC.

The rearrangement links TRBV7-9 to TRBJ1-2; TRBD1 agrees at 7 bases. J was trimmed by 10 bases and V by 7 bases; bases with no gene match: 9. Germline CDR1 SEHNR, CDR2 FQNEAQ (reference sequence). This CDR3 is 12 amino acids long. In DNA form, the CDR3 reads TGTGCCAGCACCGCCGGACAGGTCGCCTACACCTTC. The encoded protein is CASTAGQVAYTF.

There are a few counts of this clonotype. The V gene is TRBV11-2, the J gene TRBJ1-1; D is unresolved. The CDR3 has 15 residues. Trimming removed 1 base from V and 1 base from J, with 10 bases in between. Germline assignment: CDR1 SGHAT and CDR2 FQNNGV. The CDR3 here is CASSLGGGRNTEAFF. CDR3 nucleotides: TGTGCCAGCAGCTTAGGAGGCGGGCGGAACACTGAAGCTTTCTTT.

The rearrangement links TRBV2 to TRBJ1-1; D gene uncertain. This CDR3 contains 12 residues. From germline, CDR1 is SNHLY and CDR2 FYNNEI. V lost 4 bases to trimming and J lost 10 bases, with 13 bases between them. The CDR3 reads CASSVSSILAFF. The CDR3 bases are TGTGCCAGCAGTGTGTCTTCCATATTAGCTTTCTTT.

The V gene is TRBV27, the J gene TRBJ2-7; 11 positions agree with TRBD2. V lost 6 bases, J lost 2 bases, and 6 bases stayed unmatched. Germline lookup yields CDR1 MNHEY and CDR2 SMNVEV (reference sequence). The CDR3 runs to 15 residues. CDR3 protein: CASSRLAGGTYEQYF. The CDR3 nucleotides read TGTGCCAGCAGCCGGCTAGCGGGAGGCACCTACGAGCAGTACTTC.

In this sample, this clonotype turned up many times. The chain has TRBV20-1 and TRBJ2-5, with 8 bases fitting TRBD2. This CDR3 has 13 residues. The V segment lost 5 bases and the J segment 1 base; nucleotides outside the gene matches: 3. In germline, CDR1 is DFQATT, CDR2 SNEGSKA (reference sequence). The CDR3 region has the DNA TGCAGTGCTTATGCGGGAGGCCAAGAGACCCAGTACTTC. Its translation: CSAYAGGQETQYF.

This clonotype was seen a handful of times. The chain is built from TRBV5-1 and TRBJ1-6; 10 nucleotides match TRBD1. The CDR3 sequence is 19 residues long. J was trimmed by 3 bases and V by 4 bases; bases with no gene match: 13. CDR1 and CDR2 (germline): SGHRS, YFSETQ. The CDR3 region has the DNA TGCGCCAGCAGCCAAAGCATCGGGACAGGGGACGTCTATAATTCACCCCTCCACTTT. This sequence encodes CASSQSIGTGDVYNSPLHF.

This clonotype appeared many times. The chain is built from TRBV7-6 and TRBJ2-1, with D tentatively TRBD2 (7 bases). The CDR3 is 18 amino acids. Trimming removed 0 bases at V and 3 bases at J, with 18 bases between. Germline CDR1 and CDR2: SGHVS and FNYEAQ. Here the CDR3 DNA reads TGTGCCAGCAGCTTAGCGGGAGGGGGAGCGGAGCTCTACAATGAGCAGTTCTTC. This translates into CASSLAGGGAELYNEQFF.

This clonotype was seen many times. The gene calls are TRBV27 and TRBJ1-5, with a weak D call TRBD1 (6 bases). CDR1 MNHEY and CDR2 SMNVEV come from the germline V gene (reference sequence). Trimming stripped 8 bases from V and 5 bases from J, with 25 bases between. The CDR3 length is 17 residues. DNA for the CDR3: TGTGCCAGCCGTTCAAACAGGGCCGCCCCTGGGCATCAGCCCCAGCATTTT. This sequence encodes CASRSNRAAPGHQPQHF.

This clonotype was detected only a few times. The chain couples TRBV20-1 to TRBJ2-1; 10 bases agree with TRBD1. After removal of 3 bases from V and 9 bases from J, the junction contained 11 bases not matched to a gene. The CDR3 loop spans 15 amino acids. Germline V gene lookup returns CDR1 DFQATT and CDR2 SNEGSKA (reference sequence). The DNA of the CDR3 is TGCAGTGCTAGGCCCCCGGGACAGGGGCCGGGTGAGCAGTTCTTC. Translating it yields CSARPPGQGPGEQFF.

This clonotype was observed at least ten times. CDR3 in DNA: TGTGCCAGCAGCAATGCAGGGGGCTACATGAACACTGAAGCTTTCTTT. Translating it yields CASSNAGGYMNTEAFF. The chain links TRBV11-2 to TRBJ1-1; the match to TRBD1 covers 8 bases. The length of the CDR3 is 16 residues. Germline loops: CDR1 SGHAT, CDR2 FQNNGV. The V and J ends lost 5 bases and 0 bases, in that order; junction bases with no gene match: 8.

The chain couples TRBV7-2 to TRBJ1-2; D perhaps matches TRBD1 (6 bases). In germline, CDR1 is SGHTA, CDR2 FQGNSA. This CDR3 is built from 14 residues. V lost 4 bases to trimming and J lost 3 bases, with 12 bases between them. CDR3 region: CASSSQGIDYGYTF. CDR3 bases: TGTGCCAGCAGCTCACAGGGCATCGACTATGGCTACACCTTC.

V and J are TRBV20-1 and TRBJ2-5; 10 bases are shared with TRBD2. Germline V gene lookup returns CDR1 DFQATT and CDR2 SNEGSKA (reference sequence). The ends lost 6 bases at V and 5 bases at J; junction bases unmatched: 3. This CDR3 comprises 12 residues. CDR3 protein: CSAPSGSETQYF. The CDR3 DNA follows: TGCAGTGCCCCTAGCGGGAGTGAGACCCAGTACTTC.

This clonotype was found a few times. This chain joins TRBV7-9 and TRBJ2-7; either TRBD1 or TRBD2 may fit D (6 bases each). V lost 5 bases and J lost 4, with 18 bases in between. Per germline, CDR1 SEHNR and CDR2 FQNEAQ (reference sequence). CDR3 length: 15 amino acids. The CDR3 DNA reads as TGTGCCAGCAGCCCAAGGACTCAGGGGAGGTACGAGCAGTACTTC. This sequence encodes CASSPRTQGRYEQYF. Looking up the rest from reference TRBV7-9 and TRBJ2-7 gives the full variable domain: DTGVSQNPRHKITKRGQNVTFRCDPISEHNRLYWYRQTLGQGPEFLTYFQNEAQLEKSRLLSDRFSAERPKGSFSTLEIQRTEQGDSAMYLCASSPRTQGRYEQYFGPGTRLTVT.

This clonotype was found many times. The V call is TRBV12-3 or TRBV12-4, the J call TRBJ2-1; 9 bases are a match to TRBD1. The CDR3 runs 15 residues. V lost 4 bases to trimming and J lost 8 bases; unmatched junction nucleotides: 9. CDR3 nucleotides: TGTGCCAGCAGTTCATCCGGGACAGGGTTCCATGAGCAGTTCTTC. It specifies CASSSSGTGFHEQFF.

This clonotype was counted ten times or more. The chain employs TRBV29-1 and TRBJ1-1; 8 nucleotides match TRBD1. Germline CDR1 is SQVTM and CDR2 is ANQGSEA. The V and J ends lost 5 bases and 3 bases, in that order; junction bases with no gene match: 8. This CDR3 spans 14 amino acids. CDR3 DNA: TGCAGCGTTTGTCCCAGGGGGCCATACACTGAAGCTTTCTTT. Amino acid sequence: CSVCPRGPYTEAFF.

At least ten counts were recorded for this clonotype. The gene calls are TRBV7-8 and TRBJ2-2; D call uncertain. The CDR3 is 17 amino acids. The germline V and J ends were trimmed by 3 bases and 5 bases, with 19 bases remaining between them. Germline lookup yields CDR1 SGHVS and CDR2 FQNEAQ. The DNA for the CDR3 is TGTGCCAGCAGCTTCGTAGCCGTTGGACGGATTACCGGGGAGCTGTTTTTT. It codes for CASSFVAVGRITGELFF.

CDR3 DNA: TGTGCCAGCAGTTCACAGGACAGGATACGTGGCTACACCTTC. It codes for CASSSQDRIRGYTF. This chain connects TRBV28 to TRBJ1-2; TRBD1 matches 7 bases. V lost 4 bases and J lost 7; bases outside the gene matches: 9. Germline CDR1 and CDR2: MDHEN and SYDVKM. This CDR3 comprises 14 residues.

This rearrangement joins TRBV18 to TRBJ1-1; D remains ambiguous. CDR1 is KGHSH, CDR2 LQKENI, per germline. Trimming took 5 bases from V and 3 from J, leaving 10 bases between them. The CDR3 runs to 13 residues. This CDR3 is CASSLRVYTEAFF. The CDR3 nucleotides read TGTGCCAGCTCATTGCGAGTATACACTGAAGCTTTCTTT.

This clonotype was seen more than once but under ten times. The chain uses TRBV28 and TRBJ1-2; D ambiguous. Trimming took 8 bases from V and 0 from J, leaving 16 bases between them. This CDR3 has 15 residues. Germline CDR1 is MDHEN and CDR2 is SYDVKM. For the CDR3, the DNA is TGTGCCAGCTGGAGCCCGGGATACGCTAACTATGGCTACACCTTC. This gives the protein CASWSPGYANYGYTF.